This passage covers 14 T cell receptor beta chains from one sample sequenced in a study of CD8+CD57+ T cells in acquired aplastic anemia. Patients chosen for sequencing had shown CD8+CD57+ cell expansion by flow cytometry. Genomic DNA templated the TCR beta VDJ and CDR3 profiling. From the reads, TCRdb called clonotypes with MiXCR, one entry per CDR3 protein. The repertoire includes roughly 150,000 distinct CDR3 sequences, roughly 45% of them detected once, and under 3.5% sits in the top ten. The sequencing sample was made of sorted CD4+, CD8+, or CD8+CD57+ T cells (not recorded which) from PBMCs. The source of these receptors is a human donor with aplastic anemia.

This clonotype has at least ten counts. The CDR3 sequence is CSAAGRNNEQFF. CDR3 DNA: TGCAGCGCGGCCGGACGGAACAATGAGCAGTTCTTC. The chain joins TRBV20-1 to TRBJ2-1, with D hard to call. Germline V lookup: CDR1 DFQATT, CDR2 SNEGSKA (reference sequence). CDR3 length equals 12 residues.

This clonotype has ten or more counts. This sequence joins TRBV7-2 and TRBJ2-2; D may match TRBD1 or TRBD2 (6 bases each). Trimming shortened V by 2 bases and J by 3 bases, and 16 bases separated the two germline ends. CDR3 length: 17 amino acids. The V gene's germline CDR1 is SGHTA and CDR2 FQGNSA. CDR3 sequence (DNA): TGTGCCAGCAGCTTAAGGATGGGGGGCGTACACACCGGGGAGCTGTTTTTT. Translating it yields CASSLRMGGVHTGELFF.

This clonotype was detected only a few times. The chain combines TRBV6-2 or TRBV6-3 with TRBJ1-3; D gene uncertain. The length of the CDR3 is 15 residues. Germline V gives CDR1 MNHEY, CDR2 SVGEGT. V gave up 0 bases and J gave up 0 bases, with 6 bases separating them. Written as DNA, the CDR3 is TGTGCCAGCAGTTACTCGCAGGTCTCTGGAAACACCATATATTTT. It specifies CASSYSQVSGNTIYF.

The CDR3 sequence is CASRKDRADYGYTF. In nucleotides, the CDR3 is TGTGCCAGTAGGAAGGACAGGGCCGACTATGGCTACACCTTC. J is TRBJ1-2 and V is TRBV19; TRBD1 matches 8 bases. The CDR3 is 14 residues long. Germline lookup yields CDR1 LNHDA and CDR2 SQIVND (reference sequence). The V segment lost 6 bases and the J segment 3 bases; nucleotides outside the gene matches: 6.

In its sample, this clonotype was seen a few times. The gene calls are TRBV5-1 and TRBJ2-3; tentatively, D is TRBD2 (6 bases). Germline CDR1 is SGHRS and CDR2 is YFSETQ. The CDR3 consists of 15 residues. Trimming pared 5 bases from V and 1 base from J, leaving 14 bases between. CDR3 coding DNA: TGCGCCAGCAGTCCCCAGGGAGGAGGCACAGATACGCAGTATTTT. Translated, it gives CASSPQGGGTDTQYF. The whole variable domain, filled in from reference TRBV5-1 and TRBJ2-3, reads KAGVTQTPRYLIKTRGQQVTLSCSPISGHRSVSWYQQTPGQGLQFLFEYFSETQRNKGNFPGRFSGRQFSNSRSEMNVSTLELGDSALYLCASSPQGGGTDTQYFGPGTRLTVL.

The chain is built from TRBV11-1 and TRBJ2-3; the match to TRBD2 covers 11 bases. Germline V gives CDR1 SGHAT, CDR2 FQDESV (reference sequence). The CDR3 is made up of 20 amino acids. The junction had 12 bases not matched to a gene; V was cut back by 1 base and J by 0 bases. The CDR3 sequence is CASSLVSSGGFKQSTDTQYF. DNA for the CDR3: TGTGCCAGCAGCTTAGTGTCTAGCGGGGGGTTCAAGCAGAGCACAGATACGCAGTATTTT.

This clonotype was recorded once. J is TRBJ2-5 and V is TRBV2; perhaps TRBD1 as D (6 bases). The V gene lost 7 bases and the J gene lost 2 bases, with 11 bases spanning the gap. The CDR3 is 13 amino acids. Germline values: CDR1 SNHLY, CDR2 FYNNEI. This CDR3 is CASNRQVQETQYF. The CDR3 DNA reads TGTGCCAGCAACAGACAGGTTCAAGAGACCCAGTACTTC.

Many counts were recorded for this clonotype. The chain combines TRBV5-1 with TRBJ2-5, with D possibly being TRBD2 (6 bases). CDR1 is SGHRS and CDR2 is YFSETQ in the germline V gene. The V end was cut by 4 bases, the J end by 5 bases, with 21 bases between. This CDR3 contains 16 residues. The CDR3 loop is CASSTGTSSGMETQYF. The CDR3 nucleotides read TGCGCCAGCAGCACTGGGACTTCCTCGGGGATGGAGACCCAGTACTTC.

The V gene is TRBV20-1, the J gene TRBJ1-2; TRBD1 might be the D (5 bases). Germline V CDR1 and CDR2: DFQATT, SNEGSKA (reference sequence). The CDR3 totals 13 residues. V was trimmed by 4 bases and J by 3 bases, leaving 12 bases between them. The CDR3 sequence: CSATLTGDYGYTF. DNA of the CDR3: TGCAGTGCTACGTTAACAGGAGACTATGGCTACACCTTC.

This clonotype was counted many times. The chain has TRBV6-1 and TRBJ1-1, with D perhaps matching TRBD1 (6 bases). The CDR3 extends over 12 amino acids. Per germline, CDR1 MNHNS and CDR2 SASEGT. V was shortened by 5 bases and J by 9 bases, with 13 bases between the two germline ends. In nucleotides, the CDR3 is TGTGCCAGCAGTCCAGGGACAACCCAAGCTTTCTTT. Translation gives CASSPGTTQAFF.

This clonotype was seen at least ten times. The V and J genes are TRBV19 and TRBJ2-1; 10 nucleotides align to TRBD2. Per the germline V gene, CDR1 is LNHDA and CDR2 is SQIVND (reference sequence). The CDR3 has 16 residues. The ends lost 1 base at V and 6 bases at J; junction bases unmatched: 6. Here the CDR3 reads CASSIASSGRSNEQFF. The CDR3 nucleotides read TGTGCCAGTAGTATAGCATCTAGCGGGAGAAGCAATGAGCAGTTCTTC.

Many counts were recorded for this clonotype. The CDR3: CASSLDTDYGYTF. The CDR3 coding sequence is TGTGCCAGCAGCTTGGACACCGACTATGGCTACACCTTC. The chain uses TRBV7-2 and TRBJ1-2; TRBD1 might be the D (5 bases). Trimming cost V 3 bases and J 3 bases, with 8 bases left between them. The CDR3 covers 13 residues. Germline V gives CDR1 SGHTA, CDR2 FQGNSA.

The chain employs TRBV7-2 and TRBJ1-5, with no clear D. CDR3 length: 11 amino acids. Trimming removed 5 bases from V and 11 bases from J, with 10 bases in between. Per the germline V gene, CDR1 is SGHTA and CDR2 is FQGNSA. CDR3: CASSLGQAQHF. CDR3 sequence (DNA): TGTGCCAGCAGCCTCGGGCAGGCCCAGCATTTT.

Many counts were recorded for this clonotype. The chain joins TRBV2 to TRBJ2-2; D remains unclear. Germline values: CDR1 SNHLY, CDR2 FYNNEI. This CDR3 has 14 amino acids. Between the trimmed V and J ends, which lost 8 bases and 2 bases, there was a span of 12 bases. The CDR3 region has the DNA TGTGCCAGCCGGGTGCTGGGAAACACCGGGGAGCTGTTTTTT. It codes for CASRVLGNTGELFF.